A selection of T cell receptor beta chains follows, all from one sample in a study of T cell repertoires in aging, cancer and after chemotherapy. TCRdb used MiXCR to reprocess the multiplex PCR reads, holding one entry per CDR3 protein. The sample shows 5,200 or so distinct CDR3 sequences, more than 30% of them seen only once. Sequencing input: blood. The receptor set was obtained from a human donor with a blood cancer. Both conserved end residues are part of each CDR3. The D gene is left open where the match is weak. Clone size, where shown, is once, few, many, or a class for clones that have expanded.

J gene | clone size | D gene | V gene | CDR3 DNA | CDR3 protein
TRBJ2-7 | few | - | TRBV19 | TGTGCCAGTAGTATTGGGACAAACTCCTACGAGCAGTACTTC | CASSIGTNSYEQYF
TRBJ1-2 | - | TRBD1 | TRBV5-1 | TGCGCCAGCAGATTCGACAGGGCAGCTAACTATGGCTACACCTTC | CASRFDRAANYGYTF
TRBJ1-2 | - | - | TRBV7-9 | TGTGCCAGCAGCACATTCAATACTAACTATGGCTACACCTTC | CASSTFNTNYGYTF
TRBJ2-3 | few | TRBD2 | TRBV11-1 | TGTGCCAGCAGCTCCCCCCGGGGGGGACGCACAGATACGCAGTATTTT | CASSSPRGGRTDTQYF
TRBJ1-1 | few | - | TRBV18 | TGTGCCAGCTCGTTGCGAGGGTTGAACACTGAAGCTTTCTTT | CASSLRGLNTEAFF
TRBJ1-6 | - | - | TRBV20-1 | TGCAGTGCTTGGGGGCCAGCCGCACTCGGTTCACCCCTCCACTTT | CSAWGPAALGSPLHF
TRBJ1-6 | few | - | TRBV12-3/TRBV12-4 | TGTGCCAGCAGCCTTGATATGGGCTCACCCCTCCACTTT | CASSLDMGSPLHF
TRBJ2-3 | - | - | TRBV6-5 | TGTGCCAGCAGTTATCGGTCGGGTGCAGATACGCAGTATTTT | CASSYRSGADTQYF
TRBJ2-6 | - | - | TRBV7-9 | TGTGCCAGCAGCCCCGTTTCTGGGGCCAACGTCCTGACTTTC | CASSPVSGANVLTF
TRBJ2-2 | medium-sized | - | TRBV29-1 | TGCAGCGTTGAATGGACGCGCGGGGAGCTGTTTTTT | CSVEWTRGELFF
TRBJ2-3 | - | - | TRBV20-1 | TGCAGTGCCCTGGGGCTAGTCACAGATACGCAGTATTTT | CSALGLVTDTQYF
TRBJ2-1 | once | TRBD2 | TRBV6-5 | TGTGCCAGCAGTACTTATAGCGGGGGTGAGCAGTTCTTC | CASSTYSGGEQFF
TRBJ2-3 | - | - | TRBV6-4 | TGTGCCAGCAGTGAGGTCGGGGGAACAGATACGCAGTATTTT | CASSEVGGTDTQYF
TRBJ2-3 | - | TRBD2 | TRBV7-9 | TGTGCCAGCAGCTTATCCCGCGGGGGGGGATCAGATACGCAGTATTTT | CASSLSRGGGSDTQYF
TRBJ1-1 | - | - | TRBV20-1 | TGCAGTGCTAGAAGGGTCAGGGGTCGAAGGATGAACACTGAAGCTTTCTTT | CSARRVRGRRMNTEAFF
TRBJ1-5 | few | TRBD1 | TRBV6-5 | TGTGCCAGCAGTTTAACAGGGGCGTCTAGCAATCAGCCCCAGCATTTT | CASSLTGASSNQPQHF
TRBJ2-7 | few | - | TRBV15 | TGTGCCACCAGCAGAGCGTTCGGGCAGGCCACCTACGAGCAGTACTTC | CATSRAFGQATYEQYF
TRBJ1-2 | medium-sized | - | TRBV6-5 | TGTGCCAGCAGTTACAGGGGCAGGGCTGAAGGCTACACCTTC | CASSYRGRAEGYTF
TRBJ2-1 | few | - | TRBV12-3/TRBV12-4 | TGTGCCAGCAGTTTAGAAACTAGAACTGAGCAGTTCTTC | CASSLETRTEQFF
TRBJ2-2 | - | - | TRBV24-1 | TGTGCCACCAGTGATACCACAGGGAACACCGGGGAGCTGTTTTTT | CATSDTTGNTGELFF
TRBJ2-1 | few | - | TRBV19 | TGTGCCAGTAGTCGCTACAATGAGCAGTTCTTC | CASSRYNEQFF
TRBJ2-7 | - | - | TRBV18 | TGTGCCAGCTCACCACAGGGGGGCTACGAGCAGTACTTC | CASSPQGGYEQYF
TRBJ1-1 | - | - | TRBV6-1 | TGTGCCAGCAGTGTAACCCAACACACTGAAGCTTTCTTT | CASSVTQHTEAFF
TRBJ2-1 | few | TRBD1 | TRBV6-1 | TGTGCCAGCAGTTCCGCCGGGACAGGGTACAATGAGCAGTTCTTC | CASSSAGTGYNEQFF
TRBJ1-6 | - | - | TRBV27 | TGTGCCAGCAGTTTGGCCAGAGAGAATTCACCCCTCCACTTT | CASSLARENSPLHF
TRBJ1-1 | few | TRBD1 | TRBV5-6 | TGTGCCAGCAGCCTTCGACAGGGGGCGAGTGAAGCTTTCTTT | CASSLRQGASEAFF
TRBJ1-3 | medium-sized | TRBD1 | TRBV12-3/TRBV12-4 | TGTGCCAGCAGACTCGACAGGGAAAACACCATATATTTT | CASRLDRENTIYF
TRBJ1-1 | - | - | TRBV18 | TGTGCCAGCTCACCACCGGCAGGGGTGAACACTGAAGCTTTCTTT | CASSPPAGVNTEAFF
TRBJ2-3 | few | - | TRBV24-1 | TGTGCCACCAGTGATTTGAGGGATACGCAGTATTTT | CATSDLRDTQYF
TRBJ1-1 | - | - | TRBV12-3/TRBV12-4 | TGTGCCAGCGGGGTCGGGGGGCTCCCTGAAGCTTTCTTT | CASGVGGLPEAFF
TRBJ2-3 | - | - | TRBV7-9 | TGTGCCAGCAGCTTGAAGGGTGGGGGCCCAGATACGCAGTATTTT | CASSLKGGGPDTQYF
TRBJ2-1 | - | - | TRBV29-1 | TGCAGCGTCGGGGGGCAGGGGATCGGTGAGCAGTTCTTC | CSVGGQGIGEQFF
TRBJ2-2 | - | - | TRBV6-2/TRBV6-3 | TGTGCCAGCAGTTACTCTGTCCGTTCGAACACCGGGGAGCTGTTTTTT | CASSYSVRSNTGELFF
TRBJ2-7 | - | TRBD2 | TRBV7-9 | TGTGCCAGCAGTCCGGGACTAGCGGGGGGACCTAGGGGGGGCGAGCAGTACTTC | CASSPGLAGGPRGGEQYF
TRBJ1-4 | - | - | TRBV7-9 | TGTGCCAGCAGCTTAAGTCGGGGATGGGGTGAAAAACTGTTTTTT | CASSLSRGWGEKLFF
TRBJ2-3 | - | - | TRBV6-5 | TGTGCCAGCAGTGAAGCCCCCACAGATACGCAGTATTTT | CASSEAPTDTQYF
TRBJ1-4 | - | - | TRBV18 | TGTGCCAGCTCACTACGGACGGATGAAAAACTGTTTTTT | CASSLRTDEKLFF
TRBJ2-7 | - | TRBD1 | TRBV27 | TGTGCCAGCAGTTTGTGGCAGGGGGCGGTTGAGCAGTACTTC | CASSLWQGAVEQYF
TRBJ2-1 | few | - | TRBV6-6 | TGTGCCAGCATTACTACAGGGAATGGGCCATACAATGAGCAGTTCTTC | CASITTGNGPYNEQFF
TRBJ2-7 | few | TRBD2 | TRBV5-5 | TGTGCCAGCAGCTTGGCCAGCGGGGGTTCCTACGAGCAGTACTTC | CASSLASGGSYEQYF
TRBJ1-5 | - | - | TRBV4-2 | TGCGCCAGCAGCCAAGGGGGGGCAGAGCAGCCCCAGCATTTT | CASSQGGAEQPQHF
TRBJ2-4 | - | TRBD1 | TRBV7-2 | TGTGCCAGCAGCCCAAGGACAGGGCGGGCCAAAAACATTCAGTACTTC | CASSPRTGRAKNIQYF
TRBJ1-2 | medium-sized | TRBD1 | TRBV27 | TGTGCCAGCAGTAGGACAGGAGCTACCTATGGCTACACCTTC | CASSRTGATYGYTF